The source of this TCR beta chain is a study of blood T cell repertoires in COVID-19. Study background: Samples taken during acute and convalescent COVID-19 were collected in the United States, Italy and Spain.

The germline gives CDR1 MNHEY, CDR2 SVGEGT. The CDR3 totals 17 residues. The ends were cut back, 2 bases at V and 2 bases at J, with 16 bases in the middle. Clones were sequenced by immunoSEQ multiplex PCR, and TCRdb holds only the in-frame ones, with some missing. In the table there are 70,000 to 95,000 clones, roughly 90% of which are singletons. The TCR originated in a man aged 50 to 59 with COVID-19, enrolled during active disease. The sample taken for sequencing was peripheral blood. This chain joins TRBV6-2 or TRBV6-3 and TRBJ2-1; D might be TRBD2 (7 bases). CDR3 in DNA: TGTGCCAGCAGTTACACGTCTTGGGGGGGCCCCTACAATGAGCAGTTCTTC. Protein: CASSYTSWGGPYNEQFF.